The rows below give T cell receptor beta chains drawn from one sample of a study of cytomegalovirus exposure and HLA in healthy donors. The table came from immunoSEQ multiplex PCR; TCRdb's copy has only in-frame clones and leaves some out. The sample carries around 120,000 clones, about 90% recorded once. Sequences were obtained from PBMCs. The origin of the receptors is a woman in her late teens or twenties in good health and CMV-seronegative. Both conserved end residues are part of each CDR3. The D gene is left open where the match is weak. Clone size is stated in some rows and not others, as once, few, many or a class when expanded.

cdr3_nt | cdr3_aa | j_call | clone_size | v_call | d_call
TGCGCCAGCAGCCAAGGCCCGACAGGGGCGGGCGAGCAGTACTTC | CASSQGPTGAGEQYF | TRBJ2-7 | - | TRBV4-3 | TRBD1
TGTGCCTGGAGATCAGGGATCGGTGGCTACACCTTC | CAWRSGIGGYTF | TRBJ1-2 | - | TRBV30 | -
TGTGCCAGCAGCTTGCAGCCAGGGGACTATGGCTACACCTTC | CASSLQPGDYGYTF | TRBJ1-2 | - | TRBV5-6 | -
TGTGCCACCAGCAGAGGGACAGGGGCCCCCTACGAGCAGTACTTC | CATSRGTGAPYEQYF | TRBJ2-7 | - | TRBV15 | TRBD1
TGTGCCAGCAGCTTTGGTAGCGGACCCTACGAGCAGTACTTC | CASSFGSGPYEQYF | TRBJ2-7 | - | TRBV5-8 | -
TGTGCCAGCAGCTTATCGTCGACAGGGGGATATGGCTACACCTTC | CASSLSSTGGYGYTF | TRBJ1-2 | - | TRBV7-8 | TRBD1
TGTGCCAGCAGCTACACCGGGACTAGCGTCGGGGAGCAGTACTTC | CASSYTGTSVGEQYF | TRBJ2-7 | - | TRBV6-5 | TRBD2
TGTGCCTGGAGTCGCGACAGGGGCCAAATGGGGGCGCAGTACTTC | CAWSRDRGQMGAQYF | TRBJ2-7 | - | TRBV30 | TRBD1
TGTGCCAGCAATCCTCAGGGGGCGGCCTATGGCTACACCTTC | CASNPQGAAYGYTF | TRBJ1-2 | - | TRBV2 | TRBD1
TGTGCCAGCAGCCAAGATCGGTCAGCGGGAGGGACTAGCGAGCAGTTCTTC | CASSQDRSAGGTSEQFF | TRBJ2-1 | - | TRBV4-2 | TRBD2
TGTGCCAGCAGCTTAGCGGCTCCCACAGGCCCTTACGAGCAGTACTTC | CASSLAAPTGPYEQYF | TRBJ2-7 | - | TRBV7-2 | -
TGTGCCAGCAGTGAATCGCTAGAGTCGGCCCAGTACTTC | CASSESLESAQYF | TRBJ2-5 | - | TRBV25-1 | -
TGTGCCAGCAGCAAGCCTTCGGCTAGCTCCTACAATGAGCAGTTCTTC | CASSKPSASSYNEQFF | TRBJ2-1 | - | TRBV21-1 | -
TGTGCCAGCAGCGCCCGGGACAGGGGAACAGATACGCAGTATTTT | CASSARDRGTDTQYF | TRBJ2-3 | - | TRBV5-4 | TRBD1
TGTGCCAGCAGTTCACGGGGACAGTCGGGAAACTATGGCTACACCTTC | CASSSRGQSGNYGYTF | TRBJ1-2 | once | TRBV27 | TRBD1
TGTGCCAGCAGCTTAACGGGGGGTAGCACAGATACGCAGTATTTT | CASSLTGGSTDTQYF | TRBJ2-3 | - | TRBV11-2 | TRBD2
TGCGCCAGCAGTTCCGCCAGCGGGGGGGCCGCGGTGTACTTC | CASSSASGGAAVYF | TRBJ2-7 | - | TRBV4-1 | TRBD2
TGTGCCATCAGTGGGGGAGGGCTAGCGGGAGCCTACAATGAGCAGTTCTTC | CAISGGGLAGAYNEQFF | TRBJ2-1 | - | TRBV10-3 | TRBD2
TGTGCCAGCAGTACCGGACTGTTAACCACAGATACGCAGTATTTT | CASSTGLLTTDTQYF | TRBJ2-3 | few | TRBV6-6 | -
TGTGCCAGCAGCGTAGAGACAGGGGGCACCTATGGCTACACCTTC | CASSVETGGTYGYTF | TRBJ1-2 | - | TRBV9 | TRBD1
TGTGCCAGCAGGGGCGGGACAGGGGGGTTTTATGGCTACACCTTC | CASRGGTGGFYGYTF | TRBJ1-2 | once | TRBV5-4 | TRBD1
TGTGCCAGCAGCTTCGGGACTAGCAACTACGAGCAGTACTTC | CASSFGTSNYEQYF | TRBJ2-7 | - | TRBV7-8 | TRBD2
TGTGCCTGGAAATATAGCACTGAAGCTTTCTTT | CAWKYSTEAFF | TRBJ1-1 | few | TRBV30 | -
TGTGCCTGGAGTCTCCTGAGCGGGGCCAAAAACATTCAGTACTTC | CAWSLLSGAKNIQYF | TRBJ2-4 | - | TRBV30 | -
TGTGCCAGCCAGAGACAGGAGACAGATACGCAGTATTTT | CASQRQETDTQYF | TRBJ2-3 | few | TRBV6-1 | -
TGCGCCAGCAGCTGGGGTCCGGGACAGGTCGTATTC | CASSWGPGQVVF | TRBJ2-7 | - | TRBV5-1 | TRBD1
TGTGCCAGTAGCTTCGGACAGGGAAACACTGAAGCTTTCTTT | CASSFGQGNTEAFF | TRBJ1-1 | once | TRBV19 | TRBD1
TGCAGCCCGAGGACAGGAGAGACCCAGTACTTC | CSPRTGETQYF | TRBJ2-5 | once | TRBV29-1 | TRBD1
TGCGCCAGCAGCCAAGAGAGAGGCCGCTATGGCTACACCTTC | CASSQERGRYGYTF | TRBJ1-2 | - | TRBV4-3 | -
TGTGCCAGCAGCTCCTACTCACTAGCGGGGTACCCAGGGGGGAACTACGAGCAGTACTTC | CASSSYSLAGYPGGNYEQYF | TRBJ2-7 | - | TRBV7-3 | TRBD2
TGTGCCAGCAGTTTCTTAAGGGACAGGGGATTCGGGGAGCAGTTCTTC | CASSFLRDRGFGEQFF | TRBJ2-1 | - | TRBV27 | TRBD1
TGCGCCAGCAGCCAAGTTCAGGGGGAGGGCTACACCTTC | CASSQVQGEGYTF | TRBJ1-2 | - | TRBV4-1 | TRBD1
TGTGCCAGCAGCTTAGGGGTGAGGGGGTCCAGCACTGAAGCTTTCTTT | CASSLGVRGSSTEAFF | TRBJ1-1 | - | TRBV7-2 | -
TGTGCCTGGAGTGCCAGGGGTGAGGGCTACACCTTC | CAWSARGEGYTF | TRBJ1-2 | few | TRBV30 | -
TGTGCCAGCAGCTTGGGACAGCTTGCAACTAATGAAAAACTGTTTTTT | CASSLGQLATNEKLFF | TRBJ1-4 | - | TRBV5-8 | -
TGTGCCAGCAGCGATCGGACCGGGACTAGAAAATACAATGAGCAGTTCTTC | CASSDRTGTRKYNEQFF | TRBJ2-1 | - | TRBV7-9 | TRBD2
TGTGCCAGCAGCTTGGCACCCGGTGCGGCAACTAATGAAAAACTGTTTTTT | CASSLAPGAATNEKLFF | TRBJ1-4 | - | TRBV5-6 | -
TGTGCCAGCAGTAAAACAGGGGGCGGTCAGCCCCAGCATTTT | CASSKTGGGQPQHF | TRBJ1-5 | - | TRBV6-1 | TRBD1
TGTGCCAGCAGCTTATTAGCGAGCACCGGGGAGCTGTTTTTT | CASSLLASTGELFF | TRBJ2-2 | - | TRBV7-8 | -
TGTGCCAGCAGGTTACGACAGGGAAGCAATCAGCCCCAGCATTTT | CASRLRQGSNQPQHF | TRBJ1-5 | - | TRBV6-6 | TRBD1
TGTGCCAGCAGCAGCCAGTCGGGTGAAAACGAGCAGTACTTC | CASSSQSGENEQYF | TRBJ2-7 | - | TRBV7-9 | -
TGTGCCAGCAGCCAAGATCCGTCGGTTTACAATGAGCAGTTCTTC | CASSQDPSVYNEQFF | TRBJ2-1 | - | TRBV14 | -
TGTGCCACCAGCCAGGGACAGCTGAACACTGAAGCTTTCTTT | CATSQGQLNTEAFF | TRBJ1-1 | - | TRBV19 | TRBD1
TGTGCCAGCAGCCCCAGGGCGGGAAACACCGGGGAGCTGTTTTTT | CASSPRAGNTGELFF | TRBJ2-2 | - | TRBV5-4 | -
TGTGCCAGCAGTTACAACCCGGGACTCGTCCCCTACGAGCAGTACTTC | CASSYNPGLVPYEQYF | TRBJ2-7 | - | TRBV27 | -
TGTGCCAGCAGAGGAGAGGAGACGAACACCGGGGAGCTGTTTTTT | CASRGEETNTGELFF | TRBJ2-2 | - | TRBV6-4 | -
TGTGCCAGCAGCTTTGGGGGGTCTAGCACAGATACGCAGTATTTT | CASSFGGSSTDTQYF | TRBJ2-3 | - | TRBV5-4 | -
TGTGCCAGCGGGCGGGGGGCGAGCACAGATACGCAGTATTTT | CASGRGASTDTQYF | TRBJ2-3 | - | TRBV2 | TRBD2